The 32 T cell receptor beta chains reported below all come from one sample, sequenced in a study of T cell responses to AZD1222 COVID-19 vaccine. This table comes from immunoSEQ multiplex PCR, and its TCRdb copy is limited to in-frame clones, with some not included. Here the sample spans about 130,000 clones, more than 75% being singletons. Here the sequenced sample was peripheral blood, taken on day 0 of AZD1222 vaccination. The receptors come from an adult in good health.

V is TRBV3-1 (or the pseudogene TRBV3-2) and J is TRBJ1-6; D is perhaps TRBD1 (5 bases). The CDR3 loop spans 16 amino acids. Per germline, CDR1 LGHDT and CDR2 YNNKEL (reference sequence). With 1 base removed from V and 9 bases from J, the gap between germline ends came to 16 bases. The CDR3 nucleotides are TGTGCCAGCAGCCAAGTGACAGTTTCTACCACTTCACCCCTCCACTTT. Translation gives CASSQVTVSTTSPLHF.

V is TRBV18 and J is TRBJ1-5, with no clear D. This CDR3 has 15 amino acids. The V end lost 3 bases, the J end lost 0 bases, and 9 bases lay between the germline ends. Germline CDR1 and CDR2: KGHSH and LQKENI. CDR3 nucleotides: TGTGCCAGCTCACCGGTGAGGGTTAGCAATCAGCCCCAGCATTTT. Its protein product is CASSPVRVSNQPQHF.

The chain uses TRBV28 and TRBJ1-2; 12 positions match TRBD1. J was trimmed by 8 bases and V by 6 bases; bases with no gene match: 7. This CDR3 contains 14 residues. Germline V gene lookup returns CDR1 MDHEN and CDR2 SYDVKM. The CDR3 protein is CASRTVGTGGGYTF. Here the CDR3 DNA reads TGTGCCAGCAGGACGGTGGGGACAGGGGGCGGCTACACCTTC.

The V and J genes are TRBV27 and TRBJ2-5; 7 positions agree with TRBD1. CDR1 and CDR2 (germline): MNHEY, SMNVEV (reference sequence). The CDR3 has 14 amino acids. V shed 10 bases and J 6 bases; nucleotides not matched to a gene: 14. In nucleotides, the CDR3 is TGTGCCACCAGACGACAGGGTCAGTTCCAGACCCAGTACTTC. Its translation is CATRRQGQFQTQYF.

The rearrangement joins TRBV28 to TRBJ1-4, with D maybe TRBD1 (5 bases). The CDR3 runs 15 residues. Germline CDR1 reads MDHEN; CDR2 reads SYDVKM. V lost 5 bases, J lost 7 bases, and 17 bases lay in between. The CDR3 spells CASSRAGDPSEKLFF. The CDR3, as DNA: TGTGCCAGCAGTCGGGCCGGGGACCCAAGTGAAAAACTGTTTTTT.

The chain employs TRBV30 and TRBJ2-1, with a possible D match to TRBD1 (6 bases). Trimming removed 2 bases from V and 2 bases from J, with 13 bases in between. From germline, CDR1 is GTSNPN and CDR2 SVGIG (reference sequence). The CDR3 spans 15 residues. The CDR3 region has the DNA TGTGCCTGGAGTACAGGGCGAACCCCCTACAATGAGCAGTTCTTC. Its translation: CAWSTGRTPYNEQFF. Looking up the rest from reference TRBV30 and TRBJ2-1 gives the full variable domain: SQTIHQWPATLVQPVGSPLSLECTVEGTSNPNLYWYRQAAGRGLQLLFYSVGIGQISSEVPQNLSASRPQDRQFILSSKKLLLSDSGFYLCAWSTGRTPYNEQFFGPGTRLTVL.

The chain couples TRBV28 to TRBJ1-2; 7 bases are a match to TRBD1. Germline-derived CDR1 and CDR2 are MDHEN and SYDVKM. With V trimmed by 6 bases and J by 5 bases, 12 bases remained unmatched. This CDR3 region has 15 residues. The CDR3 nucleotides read TGTGCCAGCAGGCCCGACAGGGCGGAGGGGTATGGCTACACCTTC. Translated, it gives CASRPDRAEGYGYTF.

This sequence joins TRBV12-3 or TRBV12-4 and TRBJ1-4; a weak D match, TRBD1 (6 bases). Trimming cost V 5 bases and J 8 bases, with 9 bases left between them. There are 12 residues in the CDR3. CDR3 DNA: TGTGCCAGCAGTAAAGGGGGAGAAAAACTGTTTTTT. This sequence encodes CASSKGGEKLFF.

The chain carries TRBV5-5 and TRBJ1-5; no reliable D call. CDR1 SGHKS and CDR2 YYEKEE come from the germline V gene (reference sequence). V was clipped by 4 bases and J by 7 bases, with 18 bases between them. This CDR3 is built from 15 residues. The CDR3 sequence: CASSPRPVLVQPQHF. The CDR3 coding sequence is TGTGCCAGCAGCCCCCGTCCCGTCCTTGTGCAGCCCCAGCATTTT.

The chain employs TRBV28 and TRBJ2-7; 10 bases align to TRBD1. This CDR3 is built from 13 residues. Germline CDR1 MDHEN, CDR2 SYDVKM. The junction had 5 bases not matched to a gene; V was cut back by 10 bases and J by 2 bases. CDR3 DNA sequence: TGTGCCATCGGGACAGGGGCTACCTACGAGCAGTACTTC. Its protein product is CAIGTGATYEQYF.

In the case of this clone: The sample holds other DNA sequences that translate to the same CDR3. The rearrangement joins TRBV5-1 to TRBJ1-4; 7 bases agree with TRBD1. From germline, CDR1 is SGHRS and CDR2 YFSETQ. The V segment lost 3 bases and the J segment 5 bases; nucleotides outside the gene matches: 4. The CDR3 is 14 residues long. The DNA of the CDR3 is TGCGCCAGCAGCTCGGGACAGCCAAATGAAAAACTGTTTTTT. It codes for CASSSGQPNEKLFF.

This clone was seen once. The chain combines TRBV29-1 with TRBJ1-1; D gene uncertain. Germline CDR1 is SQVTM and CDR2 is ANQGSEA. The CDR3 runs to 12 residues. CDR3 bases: TGCAGTGCTCTGAGCCTGAACACTGAAGCTTTCTTT. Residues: CSALSLNTEAFF.

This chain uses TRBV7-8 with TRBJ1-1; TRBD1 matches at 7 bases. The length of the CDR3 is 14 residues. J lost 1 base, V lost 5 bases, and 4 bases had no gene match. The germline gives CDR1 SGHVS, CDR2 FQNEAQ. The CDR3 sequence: CASSLGTANTEAFF. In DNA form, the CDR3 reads TGTGCCAGCAGCCTCGGGACAGCGAACACTGAAGCTTTCTTT.

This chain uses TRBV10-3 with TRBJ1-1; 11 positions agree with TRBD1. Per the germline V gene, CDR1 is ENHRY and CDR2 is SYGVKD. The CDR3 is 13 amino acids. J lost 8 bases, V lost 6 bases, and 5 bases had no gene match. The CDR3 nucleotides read TGTGCCATCAGGGAGGACAGGGGGCAGGAAGCTTTCTTT. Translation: CAIREDRGQEAFF.

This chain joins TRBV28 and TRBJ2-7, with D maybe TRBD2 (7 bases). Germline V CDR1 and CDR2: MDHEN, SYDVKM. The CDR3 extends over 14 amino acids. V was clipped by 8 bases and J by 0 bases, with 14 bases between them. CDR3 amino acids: CASLGGGSSYEQYF. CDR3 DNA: TGTGCCAGCCTGGGAGGGGGTTCCTCCTACGAGCAGTACTTC.

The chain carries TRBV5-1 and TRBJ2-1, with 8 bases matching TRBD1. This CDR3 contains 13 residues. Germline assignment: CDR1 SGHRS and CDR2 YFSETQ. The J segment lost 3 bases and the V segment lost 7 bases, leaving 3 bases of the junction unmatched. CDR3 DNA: TGCGCCAGCGGAGGACAGGGCTACAATGAGCAGTTCTTC. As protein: CASGGQGYNEQFF.

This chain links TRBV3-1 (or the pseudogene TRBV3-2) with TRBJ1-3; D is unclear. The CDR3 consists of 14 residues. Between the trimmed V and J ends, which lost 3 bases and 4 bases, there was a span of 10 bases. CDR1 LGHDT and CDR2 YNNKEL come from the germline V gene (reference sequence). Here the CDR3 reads CASSQGLGGNTIYF. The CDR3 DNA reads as TGTGCCAGCAGCCAGGGGTTGGGCGGAAACACCATATATTTT.

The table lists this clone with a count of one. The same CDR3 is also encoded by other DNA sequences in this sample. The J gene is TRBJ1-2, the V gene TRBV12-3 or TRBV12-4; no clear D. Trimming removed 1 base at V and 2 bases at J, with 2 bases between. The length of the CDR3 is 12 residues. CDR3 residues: CASSLVNYGYTF. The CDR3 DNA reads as TGTGCCAGCAGTTTAGTCAACTATGGCTACACCTTC.

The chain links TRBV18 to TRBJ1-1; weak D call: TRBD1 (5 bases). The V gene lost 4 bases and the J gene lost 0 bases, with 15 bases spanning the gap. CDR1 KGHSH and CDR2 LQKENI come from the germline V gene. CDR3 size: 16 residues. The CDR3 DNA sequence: TGTGCCAGCTCACTTCTCCCGGGGCCCATGAACACTGAAGCTTTCTTT. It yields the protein CASSLLPGPMNTEAFF.

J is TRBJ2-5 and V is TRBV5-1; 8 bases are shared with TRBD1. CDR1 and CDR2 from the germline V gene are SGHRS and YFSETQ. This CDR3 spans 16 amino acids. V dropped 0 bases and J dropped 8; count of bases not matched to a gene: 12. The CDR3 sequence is CASSLAGDRLGATQYF. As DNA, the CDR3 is TGCGCCAGCAGCTTGGCGGGGGACAGGTTGGGCGCAACCCAGTACTTC.

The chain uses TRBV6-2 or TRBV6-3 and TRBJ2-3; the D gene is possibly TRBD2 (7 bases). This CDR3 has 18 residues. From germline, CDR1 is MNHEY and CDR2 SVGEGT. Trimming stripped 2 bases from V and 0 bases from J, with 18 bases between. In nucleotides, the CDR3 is TGTGCCAGCAGTTACACGGGGGGCGAATGGGACAGCACAGATACGCAGTATTTT. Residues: CASSYTGGEWDSTDTQYF.

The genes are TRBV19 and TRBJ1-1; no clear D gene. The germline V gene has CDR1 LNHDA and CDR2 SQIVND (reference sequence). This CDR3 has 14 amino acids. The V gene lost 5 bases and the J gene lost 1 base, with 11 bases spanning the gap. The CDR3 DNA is TGTGCCAGTAGTGCGAGAATCTCGAACACTGAAGCTTTCTTT. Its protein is CASSARISNTEAFF. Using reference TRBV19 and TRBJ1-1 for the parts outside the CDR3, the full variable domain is DGGITQSPKYLFRKEGQNVTLSCEQNLNHDAMYWYRQDPGQGLRLIYYSQIVNDFQKGDIAEGYSVSREKKESFPLTVTSAQKNPTAFYLCASSARISNTEAFFGQGTRLTVV.

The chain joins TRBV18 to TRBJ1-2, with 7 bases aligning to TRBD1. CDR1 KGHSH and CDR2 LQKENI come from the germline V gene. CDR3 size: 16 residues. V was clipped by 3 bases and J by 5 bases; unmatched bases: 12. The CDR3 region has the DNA TGTGCCAGCTCACCTACAGGACAGGACTCAATTTATGGCTACACCTTC. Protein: CASSPTGQDSIYGYTF. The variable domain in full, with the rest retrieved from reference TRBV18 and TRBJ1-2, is NAGVMQNPRHLVRRRGQEARLRCSPMKGHSHVYWYRQLPEEGLKFMVYLQKENIIDESGMPKERFSAEFPKEGPSILRIQQVVRGDSAAYFCASSPTGQDSIYGYTFGSGTRLTVV.

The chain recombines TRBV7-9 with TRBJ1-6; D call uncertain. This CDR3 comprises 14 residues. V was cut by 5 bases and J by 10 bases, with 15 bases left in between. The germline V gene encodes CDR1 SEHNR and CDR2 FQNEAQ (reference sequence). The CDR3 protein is CASSLEAQRSPLHF. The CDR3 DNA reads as TGTGCCAGCAGCCTAGAGGCGCAGAGATCACCCCTCCACTTT.

CDR3 amino acids: CASSLSTGAPDTQYF. The CDR3, as DNA: TGTGCCAGCAGTTTAAGTACAGGGGCCCCAGATACGCAGTATTTT. The rearrangement links TRBV28 to TRBJ2-3, with 7 bases identical to TRBD1. This CDR3 has 15 residues. Germline V lookup: CDR1 MDHEN, CDR2 SYDVKM. V trimming: 2 bases; J trimming: 4 bases; junction bases outside the gene matches: 6.

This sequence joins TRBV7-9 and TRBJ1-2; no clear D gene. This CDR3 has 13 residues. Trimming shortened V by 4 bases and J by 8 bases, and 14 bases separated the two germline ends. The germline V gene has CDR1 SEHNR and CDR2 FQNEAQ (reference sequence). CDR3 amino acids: CASSSLETGGYTF. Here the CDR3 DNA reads TGTGCCAGCAGCTCCCTAGAAACGGGCGGCTACACCTTC. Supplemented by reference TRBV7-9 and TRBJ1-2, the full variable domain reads DTGVSQNPRHKITKRGQNVTFRCDPISEHNRLYWYRQTLGQGPEFLTYFQNEAQLEKSRLLSDRFSAERPKGSFSTLEIQRTEQGDSAMYLCASSSLETGGYTFGSGTRLTVV.

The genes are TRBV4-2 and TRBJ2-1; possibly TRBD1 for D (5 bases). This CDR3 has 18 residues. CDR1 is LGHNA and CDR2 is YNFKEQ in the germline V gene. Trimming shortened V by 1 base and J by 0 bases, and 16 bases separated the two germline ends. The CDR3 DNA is TGTGCCAGCAGCCAAGGGGAAAGGGCAGGGATCTCCTACAATGAGCAGTTCTTC. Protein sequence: CASSQGERAGISYNEQFF.

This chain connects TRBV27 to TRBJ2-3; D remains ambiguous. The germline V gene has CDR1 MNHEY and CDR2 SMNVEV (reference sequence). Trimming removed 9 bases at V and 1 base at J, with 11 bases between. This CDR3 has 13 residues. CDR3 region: CASRRRGTDTQYF. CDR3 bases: TGTGCCAGTAGGCGTAGGGGCACAGATACGCAGTATTTT.

The CDR3 DNA reads TGTGCCAGCAGCCGAGGGAGACAGGGGTGGCAAGAGCAGTACTTC. The encoded protein is CASSRGRQGWQEQYF. The chain combines TRBV14 with TRBJ2-7, with 8 positions matching TRBD1. CDR1 and CDR2 from the germline V gene are SGHDN and FVKESK. V trimming: 4 bases; J trimming: 7 bases; junction bases outside the gene matches: 12. This CDR3 is built from 15 residues.

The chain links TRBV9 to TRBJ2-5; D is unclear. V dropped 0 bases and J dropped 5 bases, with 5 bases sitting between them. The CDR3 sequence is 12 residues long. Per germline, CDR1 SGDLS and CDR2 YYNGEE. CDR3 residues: CASSVGEETQYF. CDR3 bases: TGTGCCAGCAGCGTAGGTGAGGAGACCCAGTACTTC.

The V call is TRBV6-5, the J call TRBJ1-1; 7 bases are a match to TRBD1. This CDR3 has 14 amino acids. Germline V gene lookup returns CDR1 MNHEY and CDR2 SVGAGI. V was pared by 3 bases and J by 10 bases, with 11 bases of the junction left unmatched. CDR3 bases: TGTGCCAGCAGTTATTTAACAGGGGCCTCGGGAGCTTTCTTT. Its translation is CASSYLTGASGAFF.

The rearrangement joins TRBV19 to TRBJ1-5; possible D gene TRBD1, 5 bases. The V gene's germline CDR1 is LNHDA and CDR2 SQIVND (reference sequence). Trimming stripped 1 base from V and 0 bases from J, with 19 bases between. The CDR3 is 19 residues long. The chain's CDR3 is CASSIGPRGGDYSNQPQHF. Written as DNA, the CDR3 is TGTGCCAGTAGTATAGGGCCTAGGGGAGGAGACTATAGCAATCAGCCCCAGCATTTT.